These 17 T cell receptor beta chains came from one sample sequenced in a study of identical twins. TCRdb independently ran MiXCR on the 5' RACE reads; one entry per CDR3 protein. The table includes around 530,000 distinct CDR3 sequences, 13% to 15% detected once. This sample also appeared in a second study, on yellow fever vaccine responses in identical twins.

The sequenced sample was CD4+ T cells sorted from blood. The receptors were gathered from a woman between 18 and 30 years old in good health.

The V call is TRBV5-5, the J call TRBJ2-7, with no clear D. V lost 1 base to trimming and J lost 6 bases, with 17 bases between them. This CDR3 is built from 15 residues. In germline, CDR1 is SGHKS, CDR2 YYEKEE (reference sequence). CDR3 DNA: TGTGCCAGCAGCTTGAGCCCTTGGGCTGAGCCCGAGCAGTACTTC. This gives the protein CASSLSPWAEPEQYF.

The chain has TRBV10-3 and TRBJ2-1; D remains ambiguous. Trimming shortened V by 0 bases and J by 0 bases, and 6 bases separated the two germline ends. Germline CDR1 ENHRY, CDR2 SYGVKD. CDR3 length equals 15 residues. CDR3 in amino acids: CAISESKFSYNEQFF. CDR3 nucleotide sequence: TGTGCCATCAGTGAGTCGAAATTCTCCTACAATGAGCAGTTCTTC.

The rearrangement links TRBV28 to TRBJ1-5; no firm D call. The V gene's germline CDR1 is MDHEN and CDR2 SYDVKM. Trimming shortened V by 8 bases and J by 2 bases, and 16 bases separated the two germline ends. CDR3 length: 15 residues. The CDR3 reads CASSLWAAGNQPQHF. In nucleotides, the CDR3 is TGTGCCAGCTCGCTTTGGGCGGCAGGCAATCAGCCCCAGCATTTT.

The V call is TRBV5-1, the J call TRBJ2-1; D may be TRBD1 (6 bases). Looked up from germline, CDR1 is SGHRS and CDR2 is YFSETQ. The CDR3 runs 14 residues. V was shortened by 4 bases and J by 7 bases, with 15 bases between the two germline ends. CDR3 in DNA: TGCGCCAGCAGCCAGTTGACGACAGGTAATGAGCAGTTCTTC. It translates to CASSQLTTGNEQFF.

This chain's CDR3 is CASSQGASGELFF. As DNA, the CDR3 is TGTGCCAGCAGCCAAGGTGCGTCCGGGGAGCTGTTTTTT. V usage is TRBV3-1 and J usage is TRBJ2-2, with D uncertain. V dropped 1 base and J dropped 6 bases, with 6 bases sitting between them. Germline loops: CDR1 LGHDT, CDR2 YNNKEL (reference sequence). CDR3 size: 13 residues.

This clonotype was counted between two and nine times. The rearrangement uses TRBV6-1 and TRBJ2-2; 7 positions match TRBD1. CDR1 and CDR2 (germline): MNHNS, SASEGT. The CDR3 runs to 15 residues. Germline trimming cut 4 bases from V and 7 bases from J; bases unmatched to any gene: 9. The CDR3 reads CASSGEGARIGELFF. The CDR3 DNA is TGTGCCAGCAGTGGCGAGGGGGCGAGGATCGGGGAGCTGTTTTTT.

This clonotype has only a few counts. The V call is TRBV12-3 or TRBV12-4, the J call TRBJ2-4; TRBD2 matches 14 bases. The ends lost 6 bases at V and 1 base at J; junction bases unmatched: 2. The CDR3 is 16 amino acids. In DNA, the CDR3 is TGTGCCAGCAGCCGGACTAGCGGGAGGGCCAAAAACATTCAGTACTTC. Translating gives CASSRTSGRAKNIQYF.

There are many counts of this clonotype. The gene calls are TRBV12-5 and TRBJ1-5; TRBD1 aligns across 9 bases. V lost 2 bases, J lost 7 bases, and 0 bases stayed unmatched. The CDR3 consists of 13 residues. Germline V gene data show CDR1 as LGHNT and CDR2 as FRNRAP. The CDR3 sequence: CASGLTGGQPQHF. DNA of the CDR3: TGTGCTAGTGGTTTGACAGGGGGCCAGCCCCAGCATTTT. The entire variable domain, with the rest obtained from reference TRBV12-5 and TRBJ1-5, is as follows: DARVTQTPRHKVTEMGQEVTMRCQPILGHNTVFWYRQTMMQGLELLAYFRNRAPLDDSGMPKDRFSAEMPDATLATLKIQPSEPRDSAVYFCASGLTGGQPQHFGDGTRLSIL.

This clonotype appeared a few times. The chain employs TRBV7-6 and TRBJ2-2, with unresolved D. The V gene lost 3 bases and the J gene lost 6 bases, with 8 bases spanning the gap. CDR3 size: 13 residues. Germline V gene lookup returns CDR1 SGHVS and CDR2 FNYEAQ. The CDR3 DNA sequence: TGTGCCAGCAGCTTTATCCCCCCCGGGGAGCTGTTTTTT. As protein: CASSFIPPGELFF. Combining the CDR3 with reference TRBV7-6 and TRBJ2-2 gives the whole variable domain GAGVSQSPRYKVTKRGQDVALRCDPISGHVSLYWYRQALGQGPEFLTYFNYEAQQDKSGLPNDRFSAERPEGSISTLTIQRTEQRDSAMYRCASSFIPPGELFFGEGSRLTVL.

The sample holds a few counts of this clonotype. This rearrangement joins TRBV2 to TRBJ1-3, with D perhaps TRBD1 (5 bases). This CDR3 spans 15 amino acids. With 5 bases removed from V and 3 bases from J, the gap between germline ends came to 14 bases. Germline values: CDR1 SNHLY, CDR2 FYNNEI. The CDR3 sequence is CASSRGGAVGNTIYF. DNA of the CDR3: TGTGCCAGCAGTCGGGGCGGGGCTGTTGGAAACACCATATATTTT.

This clonotype came up a few times. The V call is TRBV20-1, the J call TRBJ2-1; 9 positions agree with TRBD2. Losses at the gene ends were 3 bases for V and 8 bases for J; bases not matched to a gene: 8. The CDR3 length is 14 residues. CDR1 and CDR2 from the germline V gene are DFQATT and SNEGSKA (reference sequence). The CDR3 loop is CSASRAGGRDEQFF. CDR3 coding DNA: TGCAGTGCTAGTAGAGCGGGAGGACGGGATGAGCAGTTCTTC.

The chain links TRBV18 to TRBJ2-7, with 16 bases aligning to TRBD2. CDR3 length equals 18 residues. The germline V gene encodes CDR1 KGHSH and CDR2 LQKENI. J was trimmed by 1 base and V by 6 bases; bases with no gene match: 9. CDR3 DNA sequence: TGTGCCAGCTCGCCGGGGACTAGCGGGGGGGCCAATTCCTACGAGCAGTACGTC. It yields the protein CASSPGTSGGANSYEQYV.

This clonotype was picked up a small number of times. The V gene is TRBV2, the J gene TRBJ2-2; 8 nucleotides line up with TRBD2. Germline trimming cut 6 bases from V and 3 bases from J; bases unmatched to any gene: 9. Germline V gives CDR1 SNHLY, CDR2 FYNNEI. The length of the CDR3 is 16 residues. CDR3 DNA: TGTGCCAGCAGGCCCAGCGGGGGTTTGGACACCGGGGAGCTGTTTTTT. This codes for CASRPSGGLDTGELFF. Complete variable domain (other parts from reference TRBV2 and TRBJ2-2): EPEVTQTPSHQVTQMGQEVILRCVPISNHLYFYWYRQILGQKVEFLVSFYNNEISEKSEIFDDQFSVERPDGSNFTLKIRSTKLEDSAMYFCASRPSGGLDTGELFFGEGSRLTVL.

This clonotype came up a few times. This chain links TRBV5-8 with TRBJ2-4; D gene ambiguous. Between the trimmed V and J ends, which lost 1 base and 9 bases, there was a span of 8 bases. CDR1 is SGHTS, CDR2 YDEGEE, per germline. CDR3 size: 12 residues. The CDR3 coding sequence is TGTGCCAGCAGCTTGATGTCGGGCATTCAGTACTTC. This translates into CASSLMSGIQYF.

This clonotype appeared a few times. The CDR3 DNA reads TGTGCCACCCGGAAGCGGGAGTCAGATACGCAGTATTTT. This sequence encodes CATRKRESDTQYF. The chain has TRBV12-3 or TRBV12-4 and TRBJ2-3, with 8 bases matching TRBD2. J was trimmed by 4 bases and V by 10 bases; bases with no gene match: 7. CDR3 size: 13 residues.

The genes are TRBV15 and TRBJ2-2; 9 positions agree with TRBD2. The CDR3 sequence is 13 residues long. Germline lookup yields CDR1 LNHNV and CDR2 YYDKDF (reference sequence). J was trimmed by 5 bases and V by 11 bases; bases with no gene match: 6. In DNA form, the CDR3 reads TGTGCCGCGGGGGGGCCGGGGACCGGGGAGCTGTTTTTT. Its translation is CAAGGPGTGELFF.

The CDR3 region is CASSSGGPDTYEQYV. The CDR3, as DNA: TGCGCCAGCAGTAGCGGGGGGCCCGACACCTACGAGCAGTACGTC. The chain is built from TRBV5-1 and TRBJ2-7; 10 nucleotides line up with TRBD2. Germline V gene data show CDR1 as SGHRS and CDR2 as YFSETQ. The CDR3 has 15 amino acids. The ends lost 5 bases at V and 2 bases at J; junction bases unmatched: 7.